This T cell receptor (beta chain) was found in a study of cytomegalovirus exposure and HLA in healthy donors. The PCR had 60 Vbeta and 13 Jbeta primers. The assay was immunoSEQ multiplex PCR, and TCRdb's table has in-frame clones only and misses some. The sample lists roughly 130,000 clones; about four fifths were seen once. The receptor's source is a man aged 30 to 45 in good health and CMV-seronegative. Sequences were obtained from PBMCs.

The CDR3, as DNA: TGCGCCAGCAGCCCCGGGGTAGGGGGAGATACGCAGTATTTT. It codes for CASSPGVGGDTQYF. This chain joins TRBV5-1 and TRBJ2-3, with D tentatively TRBD1 (6 bases). The CDR3 has 14 amino acids. Between the trimmed V and J ends, which lost 4 bases and 5 bases, there was a span of 14 bases. The V gene's germline CDR1 is SGHRS and CDR2 YFSETQ.